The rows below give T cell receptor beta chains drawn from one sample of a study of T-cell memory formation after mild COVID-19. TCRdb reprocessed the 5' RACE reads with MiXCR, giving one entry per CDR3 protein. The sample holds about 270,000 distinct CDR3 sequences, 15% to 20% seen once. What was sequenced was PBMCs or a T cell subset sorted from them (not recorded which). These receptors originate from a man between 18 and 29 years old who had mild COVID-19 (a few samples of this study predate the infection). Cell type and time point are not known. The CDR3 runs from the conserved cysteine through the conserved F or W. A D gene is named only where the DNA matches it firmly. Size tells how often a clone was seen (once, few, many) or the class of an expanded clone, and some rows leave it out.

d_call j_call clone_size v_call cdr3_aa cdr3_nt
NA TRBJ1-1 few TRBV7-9 CASSLGLYTEAFF TGTGCCAGCAGCTTGGGCCTATACACTGAAGCTTTCTTT
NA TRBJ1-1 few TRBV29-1 CSAKEAQQNTEAFF TGCAGCGCCAAGGAGGCACAGCAGAACACTGAAGCTTTCTTT
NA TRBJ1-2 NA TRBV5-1 CASSSETGFYGYTF TGCGCCAGCAGCTCCGAAACAGGGTTCTATGGCTACACCTTC
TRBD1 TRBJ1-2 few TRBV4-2 CASSQDIGTVSGYTF TGTGCCAGCAGCCAAGATATAGGGACAGTTAGTGGCTACACCTTC
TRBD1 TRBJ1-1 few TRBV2 CASSATGKTEAFF TGTGCCAGCAGTGCGACAGGGAAGACTGAAGCTTTCTTT
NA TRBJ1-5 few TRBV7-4 CASSFRGNWGNQPQHF TGTGCCAGCAGCTTCCGGGGGAATTGGGGCAATCAGCCCCAGCATTTT
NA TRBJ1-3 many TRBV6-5 CASSYSRGNTIYF TGTGCCAGCAGTTACTCCAGGGGAAACACCATATATTTT
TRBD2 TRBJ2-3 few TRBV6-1 CASSDPGASGGAYSDTQYF TGTGCCAGCAGTGACCCGGGGGCTAGCGGGGGGGCCTATTCAGATACGCAGTATTTT
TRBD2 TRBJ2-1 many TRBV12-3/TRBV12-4 CASSLGGLADNEQFF TGTGCCAGCAGTTTAGGGGGACTAGCGGACAATGAGCAGTTCTTC
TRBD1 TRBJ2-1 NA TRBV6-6 CASSYPLSDRVNYNEQFF TGTGCCAGCAGTTACCCCCTCTCTGACAGGGTAAATTACAATGAGCAGTTCTTC
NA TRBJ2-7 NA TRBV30 CAWSVHLLAYEQYF TGTGCCTGGAGTGTCCATTTGTTAGCCTACGAGCAGTACTTC
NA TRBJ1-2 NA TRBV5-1 CASSRNWGGNREGNGYTF TGCGCCAGCAGCCGGAATTGGGGGGGGAACAGGGAAGGAAATGGCTACACCTTC
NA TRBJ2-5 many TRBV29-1 CSVDPQIGETQYF TGCAGCGTGGACCCTCAGATCGGAGAGACCCAGTACTTC
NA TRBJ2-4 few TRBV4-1 CASSRGPTDGIQYF TGCGCCAGCAGCCGCGGACCAACGGATGGCATTCAGTACTTC
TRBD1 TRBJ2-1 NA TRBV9 CASSVMGQAINEQFF TGTGCCAGCAGCGTAATGGGACAGGCAATTAATGAGCAGTTCTTC
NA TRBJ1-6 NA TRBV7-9 CASSLTQGYNSPLHF TGTGCCAGCAGCCTTACCCAGGGGTATAATTCACCCCTCCACTTT
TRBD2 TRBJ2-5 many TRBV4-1 CASSDLGLAETQYF TGCGCCAGCAGCGACCTCGGACTAGCTGAGACCCAGTACTTC
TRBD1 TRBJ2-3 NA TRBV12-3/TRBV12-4 CASSHQGQITDTQYF TGTGCCAGCAGCCACCAGGGACAGATTACAGATACGCAGTATTTT
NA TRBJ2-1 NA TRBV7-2 CASSLGGVSLFGVF TGTGCCAGCAGCTTAGGCGGAGTATCCCTTTTCGGGGTCTTC
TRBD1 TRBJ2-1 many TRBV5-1 CASSVRTGADEQFF TGCGCCAGCAGCGTTCGGACAGGGGCGGATGAGCAGTTCTTC
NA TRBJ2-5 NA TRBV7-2 CASSFPDLRTQYF TGTGCCAGCAGCTTCCCCGACCTGAGGACCCAGTACTTC
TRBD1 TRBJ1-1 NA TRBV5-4 CASSFGTVRNTEAFF TGTGCCAGCAGCTTCGGGACAGTAAGGAACACTGAAGCTTTCTTT
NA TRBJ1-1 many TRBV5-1 CASSHPRGSGPTEAFF TGCGCCAGCAGCCATCCTCGGGGGTCCGGACCCACTGAAGCTTTCTTT
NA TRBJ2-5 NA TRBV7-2 CASSLDQLRGTQYF TGTGCCAGCAGCTTGGACCAGCTGCGAGGGACCCAGTACTTC
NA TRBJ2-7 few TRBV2 CASWDTTYEQYF TGTGCCAGCTGGGACACCACCTACGAGCAGTACTTC
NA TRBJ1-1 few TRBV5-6 CASSLRGLYTEAFF TGTGCCAGCAGCTTGCGAGGGTTGTACACTGAAGCTTTCTTT
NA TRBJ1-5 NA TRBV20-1 CSVQDDSNQPQHF TGCAGTGTTCAGGACGATAGCAATCAGCCCCAGCATTTT
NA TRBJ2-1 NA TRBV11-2 CASSRDGGGVYNEQFF TGTGCCAGCAGCAGAGACGGAGGAGGGGTATACAATGAGCAGTTCTTC
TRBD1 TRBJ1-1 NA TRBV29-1 CSVDMTGVTEAFF TGCAGCGTCGATATGACAGGGGTAACTGAAGCTTTCTTT
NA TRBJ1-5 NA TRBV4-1 CASSQAGGSNQPQHF TGCGCCAGCAGCCAAGCGGGAGGTAGCAATCAGCCCCAGCATTTT
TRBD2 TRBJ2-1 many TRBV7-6 CASSLVSGLAVRSYNEQFF TGTGCCAGCAGCTTAGTTAGCGGGCTAGCCGTACGCTCCTACAATGAGCAGTTCTTC
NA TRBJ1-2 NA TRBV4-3 CASSLFPDRSNYGYTF TGCGCCAGCAGCCTCTTCCCGGACAGATCTAACTATGGCTACACCTTC
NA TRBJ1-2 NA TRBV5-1 CASSLAAGGRGYTF TGCGCCAGCAGCTTGGCCGCCGGGGGAAGGGGCTACACCTTC
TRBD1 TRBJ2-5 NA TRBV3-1 CASSQRQGKETQYF TGTGCCAGCAGCCAGCGACAGGGGAAAGAGACCCAGTACTTC
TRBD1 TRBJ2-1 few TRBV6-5 CASSLQGDSYNEQFF TGTGCCAGCAGTTTACAGGGGGACTCCTACAATGAGCAGTTCTTC
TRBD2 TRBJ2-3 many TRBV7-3 CASSFRRGGTDTQYF TGTGCCAGCAGCTTCAGGCGGGGGGGCACAGATACGCAGTATTTT
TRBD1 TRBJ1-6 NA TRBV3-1 CASSQSGQGGNSPLHF TGTGCCAGCAGCCAATCCGGACAGGGCGGTAATTCACCCCTCCACTTT
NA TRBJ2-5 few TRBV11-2 CASSSRTNHQETQYF TGTGCCAGCAGCTCTAGGACCAACCATCAAGAGACCCAGTACTTC
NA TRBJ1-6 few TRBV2 CASSGMAGVTLNSPLHF TGTGCCAGCAGTGGGATGGCAGGCGTTACCCTAAATTCACCCCTCCACTTT
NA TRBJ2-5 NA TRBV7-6 CASSLARMDGETQYF TGTGCCAGCAGCTTAGCCCGGATGGACGGGGAGACCCAGTACTTC
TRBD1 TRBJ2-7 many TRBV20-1 CSANPGTGGYEQYF TGCAGTGCCAACCCCGGGACAGGGGGCTACGAGCAGTACTTC
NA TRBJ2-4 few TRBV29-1 CSVAGEELAKNIQYF TGCAGCGTTGCTGGAGAAGAACTAGCCAAAAACATTCAGTACTTC